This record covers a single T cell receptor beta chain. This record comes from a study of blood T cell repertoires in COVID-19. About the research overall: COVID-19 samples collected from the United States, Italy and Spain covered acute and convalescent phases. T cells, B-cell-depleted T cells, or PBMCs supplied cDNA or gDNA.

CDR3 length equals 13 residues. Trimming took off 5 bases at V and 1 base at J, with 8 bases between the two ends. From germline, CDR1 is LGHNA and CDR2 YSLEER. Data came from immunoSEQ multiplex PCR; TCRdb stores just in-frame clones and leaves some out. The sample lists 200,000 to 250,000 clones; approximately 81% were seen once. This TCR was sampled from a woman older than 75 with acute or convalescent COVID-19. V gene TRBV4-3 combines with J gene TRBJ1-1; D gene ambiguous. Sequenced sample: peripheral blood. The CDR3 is CASSSQKNTEAFF. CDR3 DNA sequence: TGCGCCAGCAGCTCTCAGAAGAACACTGAAGCTTTCTTT.